This T cell receptor (beta chain) was found in a study of T cells in Graves' hyperthyroidism and ophthalmopathy. The study's findings and limits: Blood held most thyroid clonotypes expanded above 0.001 frequency.

Turning to this clonotype: Its specificity is not known.

Ophthalmopathy cases scored 3 or more on the Clinical Activity Score and 4 or more on NOSPECS grade, with duration below 3 months. Germline CDR1 reads LGHDT; CDR2 reads YNNKEL (reference sequence). This CDR3 is 15 amino acids long. Trimming cost V 0 bases and J 4 bases, with 12 bases left between them. TCR beta CDR3 region amplification was performed from RNA transcripts. In the first-round RT-PCR of the TCR CDR3, the HTBI primer set was used. TCRdb ran MiXCR on the multiplex PCR reads and lists one entry per CDR3 protein. The sample records about 300,000 distinct CDR3 sequences, roughly 19% being singletons.

Sequenced: blood. This clonotype was sampled from a man aged 50-60 years with Graves' ophthalmopathy. V gene TRBV3-1 combines with J gene TRBJ1-2; D is possibly TRBD1 (6 bases). CDR3: CASSQDVVGGYGYTF. In DNA, the CDR3 is TGTGCCAGCAGCCAAGACGTTGTAGGGGGCTATGGCTACACCTTC.